A selection of T cell receptor beta chains follows, all from one sample in a study of T cell responses to AZD1222 COVID-19 vaccine. Profiled with immunoSEQ multiplex PCR; TCRdb holds only in-frame clones, not every one. This table holds around 160,000 clones, about 89% found once. This specimen consisted of peripheral blood, obtained 28 days after the second AZD1222 dose. The source of these receptors is an adult who received the AZD1222 COVID-19 vaccine. Both conserved end residues are part of each CDR3. D genes are given only for firm matches. Not all rows give a size; the values are once, few, many and, for expanded clones, a class.

V,J,size,D,CDR3,DNA
TRBV4-2,TRBJ1-1,.,.,CASSPLQGGATEAFF,TGTGCCAGCAGCCCCCTACAGGGCGGAGCGACTGAAGCTTTCTTT
TRBV5-4,TRBJ2-7,.,.,CASSLRREAAEQYF,TGTGCCAGCAGCTTGCGGCGGGAAGCTGCGGAGCAGTACTTC
TRBV30,TRBJ2-2,.,.,CAWSALGPGGRFSGELFF,TGTGCCTGGAGTGCTTTAGGTCCGGGGGGCCGGTTTAGCGGGGAGCTGTTTTTT
TRBV12-5,TRBJ1-3,.,.,CASGRDWFGNTIYF,TGTGCTAGTGGGAGGGATTGGTTTGGAAACACCATATATTTT
TRBV2,TRBJ2-1,many,TRBD2,CASILQVSGRADYNEQFF,TGTGCCAGCATTCTCCAAGTTAGCGGGAGGGCTGACTACAATGAGCAGTTCTTC
TRBV14,TRBJ2-4,.,TRBD2,CASSPLAGGGVNIQYF,TGTGCCAGCAGCCCCTTAGCGGGAGGAGGGGTCAACATTCAGTACTTC
TRBV4-1,TRBJ1-3,once,.,CASSQVTGSGNTIYF,TGCGCCAGCAGCCAGGTGACGGGCTCTGGAAACACCATATATTTT
TRBV5-3,TRBJ1-2,.,.,CARSLVWLGGYTF,TGTGCCAGAAGCTTGGTGTGGCTAGGTGGCTACACCTTC
TRBV25-1,TRBJ1-5,.,.,CASSELFWTVKRMPQHF,TGTGCCAGCAGTGAACTTTTTTGGACAGTAAAAAGGATGCCCCAGCATTTT
TRBV19,TRBJ2-4,.,.,CASSVTASSKNIQYF,TGTGCCAGTAGTGTAACAGCGTCATCCAAAAACATTCAGTACTTC
TRBV6-2/TRBV6-3,TRBJ1-2,.,.,CASSRRDRGYGYTF,TGTGCCAGCAGCCGACGGGACCGAGGCTATGGCTACACCTTC
TRBV3-1/TRBV3-2,TRBJ2-5,.,TRBD2,CASSQVLPSGGQETQYF,TGTGCCAGCAGCCAAGTTCTGCCTAGCGGGGGGCAAGAGACCCAGTACTTC
TRBV5-4,TRBJ1-2,.,TRBD1,CASSYRDRNYGYTF,TGTGCCAGCAGCTACCGGGACAGAAACTATGGCTACACCTTC
TRBV24-1,TRBJ1-2,.,.,CAPQQGGRVRYGYTF,TGTGCCCCTCAACAGGGAGGAAGGGTGCGGTATGGCTACACCTTC
TRBV7-2,TRBJ2-7,.,.,CASSSTGHSYEQYF,TGTGCCAGCAGCTCTACGGGACACTCCTACGAGCAGTACTTC
TRBV15,TRBJ1-2,once,.,CATSREGASNYGYTF,TGTGCCACCAGCAGAGAAGGGGCCAGTAACTATGGCTACACCTTC
TRBV5-5,TRBJ2-7,.,.,CASSFWQGSSYEQYF,TGTGCCAGCAGCTTTTGGCAGGGAAGCTCCTACGAGCAGTACTTC
TRBV7-7,TRBJ2-7,.,TRBD2,CASSLGLAGGSEQYF,TGTGCCAGCAGCTTAGGACTAGCGGGGGGAAGCGAGCAGTACTTC
TRBV19,TRBJ1-4,.,TRBD1,CASRKRDRGTGNEKLFF,TGTGCCAGTAGGAAACGGGACAGGGGGACTGGTAATGAAAAACTGTTTTTT
TRBV5-4,TRBJ2-1,once,TRBD2,CASSDRTRINNEQFF,TGTGCCAGCAGCGATCGGACTAGGATAAACAATGAGCAGTTCTTC
TRBV6-1,TRBJ1-1,.,.,CASSEVDGPNTEAFF,TGTGCCAGCAGTGAAGTGGACGGTCCTAACACTGAAGCTTTCTTT
TRBV10-3,TRBJ1-4,once,.,CAISPQGTNEKLFF,TGTGCCATCAGTCCCCAGGGTACTAATGAAAAACTGTTTTTT
TRBV15,TRBJ2-7,.,.,CATSRDPGLGEQYF,TGTGCCACCAGCAGAGATCCGGGGCTGGGGGAGCAGTACTTC
TRBV12-3/TRBV12-4,TRBJ2-1,.,.,CASSLGGWNEQFF,TGTGCCAGCAGTTTAGGGGGTTGGAATGAGCAGTTCTTC
TRBV12-5,TRBJ1-5,.,.,CASGLVLGRKSNQPQHF,TGTGCTAGTGGTTTGGTACTGGGCAGAAAGAGCAATCAGCCCCAGCATTTT
TRBV14,TRBJ1-6,.,.,CASSHHVRDSPLHF,TGTGCCAGCAGCCATCATGTCAGGGATTCACCCCTCCACTTT
TRBV10-3,TRBJ2-1,.,.,CAISGSLFSEQFF,TGTGCCATCAGTGGGTCCCTCTTCAGTGAGCAGTTCTTC